The rows below give T cell receptor beta chains drawn from one sample of a study of cytotoxic CD8 clonotypes in ibrutinib-treated CLL. Sequencing was performed with immunoSEQ multiplex PCR; in TCRdb, only in-frame clones are kept and a portion is missing. The sample carries 150,000 or so clones, 81% recorded once. This specimen consisted of PBMCs, obtained after 12 months of ibrutinib treatment. The receptors were sampled from a human donor with chronic lymphocytic leukemia. Both conserved end residues are part of each CDR3. D genes are given only for firm matches. Where a row states a size, it is once, few, many or the class of an expanded clone; other rows omit it.

>.|TRBV7-2|TRBJ1-5|.
CASSLVGKGYSNQPQHF
TGTGCCAGCAGCTTAGTCGGGAAGGGTTATAGCAATCAGCCCCAGCATTTT
>.|TRBV19|TRBJ2-7|few
CASSAVLAYPDNYEQYF
TGTGCCAGTAGTGCCGTTCTAGCCTACCCGGACAACTACGAGCAGTACTTC
>.|TRBV28|TRBJ1-4|.
CASSFVGPRNEKLFF
TGTGCCAGCAGTTTTGTGGGACCAAGAAATGAAAAACTGTTTTTT
>.|TRBV10-3|TRBJ1-4|.
CAISEGRDGEKLFF
TGTGCCATCAGTGAGGGGAGGGACGGTGAAAAACTGTTTTTT
>.|TRBV7-9|TRBJ1-3|.
CASSRSNSGNTIYF
TGTGCCAGCAGCCGGAGCAACTCTGGAAACACCATATATTTT
>TRBD2|TRBV4-3|TRBJ2-2|.
CASSQDRHGTRTSGSSGELFF
TGCGCCAGCAGCCAAGATCGTCACGGTACACGGACTAGCGGGAGTTCTGGGGAGCTGTTTTTT
>TRBD2|TRBV11-2|TRBJ2-7|few
CASSLPPSGRREQYF
TGTGCCAGCAGCTTACCGCCTAGCGGGAGGCGAGAGCAGTACTTC
>.|TRBV5-1|TRBJ1-4|.
CASSLESEKLFF
TGCGCCAGCAGCTTGGAGTCAGAAAAACTGTTTTTT
>.|TRBV2|TRBJ1-4|.
CASSYQEEKLFF
TGTGCCAGCAGTTACCAGGAGGAAAAACTGTTTTTT
>TRBD1|TRBV28|TRBJ2-7|.
CASVSGTGSLRSYEQYF
TGTGCCAGCGTATCCGGGACAGGGTCACTTCGCTCCTACGAGCAGTACTTC
>.|TRBV5-6|TRBJ2-7|.
CASNLGYEQYF
TGTGCCAGCAACTTGGGCTACGAGCAGTACTTC
>TRBD1|TRBV28|TRBJ1-4|.
CASTTGGQARLKLFF
TGTGCCAGCACCACAGGGGGCCAGGCTCGTCTAAAACTGTTTTTT
>TRBD1|TRBV5-1|TRBJ2-4|.
CATRPGTENIQYF
TGCGCCACCCGACCCGGGACAGAAAACATTCAGTACTTC
>.|TRBV4-3|TRBJ2-7|.
CASSQEGRRGSGLPYEQYF
TGCGCCAGCAGCCAAGAGGGTAGGAGGGGATCTGGACTCCCCTACGAGCAGTACTTC
>.|TRBV6-5|TRBJ2-2|.
CASSYGLYTGELFF
TGTGCCAGCAGTTACGGACTCTACACCGGGGAGCTGTTTTTT
>.|TRBV4-1|TRBJ1-1|.
CASSQAGAGAEAFF
TGCGCCAGCAGCCAAGCAGGGGCTGGGGCTGAAGCTTTCTTT
>.|TRBV7-8|TRBJ2-7|.
CASSLGHSSSYEQYF
TGTGCCAGCAGCTTGGGACACTCCTCCTCCTACGAGCAGTACTTC
>.|TRBV28|TRBJ1-6|few
CASFYTGNSPLHF
TGTGCCAGCTTCTACACGGGGAATTCACCCCTCCACTTT
>TRBD2|TRBV14|TRBJ2-7|.
CASSQGGSRLAVYEQYF
TGTGCCAGCAGCCAAGGAGGATCCCGACTAGCGGTATACGAGCAGTACTTC
>.|TRBV18|TRBJ2-2|once
CASSPPRTGELFF
TGTGCCAGCTCACCACCGAGGACCGGGGAGCTGTTTTTT
>.|TRBV2|TRBJ2-1|few
CASSETWVSYNEQFF
TGTGCCAGCAGTGAAACGTGGGTCTCCTACAATGAGCAGTTCTTC
>TRBD1|TRBV5-4|TRBJ2-6|.
CASSSPGQGFSGANVLTF
TGTGCCAGCAGCTCCCCGGGACAGGGGTTCTCTGGGGCCAACGTCCTGACTTTC
>.|TRBV28|TRBJ1-1|.
CASHTPWGLVTEAFF
TGTGCCAGCCACACCCCATGGGGGCTGGTCACTGAAGCTTTCTTT
>TRBD1|TRBV4-3|TRBJ1-6|many
CASSQGQGVNSPLHF
TGCGCCAGCAGCCAAGGACAGGGGGTTAATTCACCCCTCCACTTT
>TRBD1|TRBV6-6|TRBJ2-5|.
CASRTGEETQYF
TGTGCCAGCAGAACAGGGGAAGAGACCCAGTACTTC
>.|TRBV5-5|TRBJ1-5|.
CASSPKIEGMNQPQHF
TGTGCCAGCAGCCCGAAAATCGAGGGTATGAATCAGCCCCAGCATTTT
>.|TRBV11-2|TRBJ1-4|.
CASTRDRTEKLFF
TGTGCCAGCACCCGCGACAGGACGGAAAAACTGTTTTTT
>.|TRBV29-1|TRBJ1-2|.
CSVEGISGYTF
TGCAGCGTTGAGGGGATTTCTGGCTACACCTTC
>.|TRBV10-3|TRBJ2-2|.
CATHLGGQNTGELFF
TGTGCCACGCACCTTGGAGGGCAAAACACCGGGGAGCTGTTTTTT
>TRBD2|TRBV7-9|TRBJ2-1|.
CASSLTGTSGRNNEQFF
TGTGCCAGCAGCCTTACTGGGACTAGCGGGAGGAACAATGAGCAGTTCTTC
>.|TRBV30|TRBJ1-3|.
CASEKGRFSGNTIYF
TGTGCCTCAGAGAAAGGACGGTTCTCTGGAAACACCATATATTTT
>TRBD1|TRBV4-2|TRBJ1-1|.
CASSPGQGRNTEAFF
TGTGCCAGCAGCCCGGGACAGGGGCGAAACACTGAAGCTTTCTTT
>.|TRBV4-2|TRBJ2-1|.
CASSQVQENEQFF
TGTGCCAGCAGCCAAGTCCAGGAAAATGAGCAGTTCTTC
>.|TRBV18|TRBJ1-5|.
CASSPGGGFGNQPQHF
TGTGCCAGCTCACCAGGGGGAGGTTTTGGCAATCAGCCCCAGCATTTT
>.|TRBV11-3|TRBJ2-1|.
CASSLVGGGSSYNEQFF
TGTGCCAGCAGCTTAGTGGGAGGGGGGAGCTCCTACAATGAGCAGTTCTTC
>.|TRBV5-1|TRBJ2-3|.
CASSPQGANTDTQYF
TGCGCCAGCAGCCCCCAAGGGGCAAACACAGATACGCAGTATTTT
>.|TRBV5-5|TRBJ1-6|once
CASSFTDRPNSPLHF
TGTGCCAGCAGCTTCACGGACAGACCCAATTCACCCCTCCACTTT